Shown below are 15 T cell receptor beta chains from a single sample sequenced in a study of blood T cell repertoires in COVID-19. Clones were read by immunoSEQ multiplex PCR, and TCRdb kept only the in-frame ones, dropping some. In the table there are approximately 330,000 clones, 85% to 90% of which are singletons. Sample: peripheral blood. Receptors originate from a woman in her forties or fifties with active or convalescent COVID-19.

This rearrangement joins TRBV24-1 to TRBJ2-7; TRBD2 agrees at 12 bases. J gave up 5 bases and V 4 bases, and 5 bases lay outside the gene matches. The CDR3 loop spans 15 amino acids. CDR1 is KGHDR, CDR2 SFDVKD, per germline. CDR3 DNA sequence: TGTGCCACCAGTGACTTCACTAGCGGGAGGAACGAGCAGTACTTC. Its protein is CATSDFTSGRNEQYF.

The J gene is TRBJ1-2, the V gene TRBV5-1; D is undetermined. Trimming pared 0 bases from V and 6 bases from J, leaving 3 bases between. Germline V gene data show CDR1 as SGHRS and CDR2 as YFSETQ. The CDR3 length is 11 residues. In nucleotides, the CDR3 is TGCGCCAGCAGCTTGGGTAATGGCTACACCTTC. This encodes CASSLGNGYTF.

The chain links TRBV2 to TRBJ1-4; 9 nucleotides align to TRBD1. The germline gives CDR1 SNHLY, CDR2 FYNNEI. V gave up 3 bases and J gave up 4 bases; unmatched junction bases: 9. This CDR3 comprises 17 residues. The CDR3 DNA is TGTGCCAGCAGTGATCGCTCCCCGGGACAGGGTAATGAAAAACTGTTTTTT. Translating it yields CASSDRSPGQGNEKLFF.

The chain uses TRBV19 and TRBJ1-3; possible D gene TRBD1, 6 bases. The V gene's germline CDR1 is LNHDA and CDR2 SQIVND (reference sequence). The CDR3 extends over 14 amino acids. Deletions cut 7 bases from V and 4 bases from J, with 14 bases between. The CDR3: CASTPTGSGNTIYF. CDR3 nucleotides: TGTGCCAGTACCCCGACAGGTTCCGGAAACACCATATATTTT.

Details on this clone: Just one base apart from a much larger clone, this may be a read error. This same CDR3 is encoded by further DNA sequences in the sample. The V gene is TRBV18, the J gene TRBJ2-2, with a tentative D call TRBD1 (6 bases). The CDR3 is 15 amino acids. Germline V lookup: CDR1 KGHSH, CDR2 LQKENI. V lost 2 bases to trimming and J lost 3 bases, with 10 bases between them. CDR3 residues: CASSPRSGDTGELFF. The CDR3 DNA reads TGTGCCAGCTCACCAAGGTCAGGGGACACCGGGGAGCTGTTTTTT.

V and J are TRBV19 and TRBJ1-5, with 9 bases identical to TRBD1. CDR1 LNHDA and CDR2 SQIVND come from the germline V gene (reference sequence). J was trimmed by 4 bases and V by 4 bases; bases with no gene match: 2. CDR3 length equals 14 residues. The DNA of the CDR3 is TGTGCCAGTAGTAGGGACAGGGCAAATCAGCCCCAGCATTTT. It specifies CASSRDRANQPQHF.

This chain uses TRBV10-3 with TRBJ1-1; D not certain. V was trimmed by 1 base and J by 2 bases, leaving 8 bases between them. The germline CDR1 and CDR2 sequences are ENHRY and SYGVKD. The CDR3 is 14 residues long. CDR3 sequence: CAISEYSSNTEAFF. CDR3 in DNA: TGTGCCATCAGTGAGTACAGCAGCAACACTGAAGCTTTCTTT.

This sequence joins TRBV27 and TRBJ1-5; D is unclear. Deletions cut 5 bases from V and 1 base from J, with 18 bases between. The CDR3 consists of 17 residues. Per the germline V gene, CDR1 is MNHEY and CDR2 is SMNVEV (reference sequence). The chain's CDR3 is CASSPIVLINSNQPQHF. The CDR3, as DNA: TGTGCCAGCAGTCCGATAGTGCTAATTAACAGCAATCAGCCCCAGCATTTT.

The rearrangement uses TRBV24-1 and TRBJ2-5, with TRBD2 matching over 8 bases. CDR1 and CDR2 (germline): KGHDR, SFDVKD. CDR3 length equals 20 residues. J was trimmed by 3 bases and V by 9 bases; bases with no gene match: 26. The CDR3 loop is CATLRGTRPGWCTPEETQYF. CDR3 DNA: TGTGCCACCCTCCGGGGGACTAGACCCGGGTGGTGCACCCCAGAAGAGACCCAGTACTTC.

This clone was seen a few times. CDR3 residues: CASSLVSGRVAEQYF. The CDR3 DNA is TGTGCCAGCAGCTTAGTTAGCGGGAGAGTCGCCGAGCAGTACTTC. The V call is TRBV7-9, the J call TRBJ2-7; 9 positions agree with TRBD2. Germline lookup yields CDR1 SEHNR and CDR2 FQNEAQ (reference sequence). V was clipped by 1 base and J by 6 bases; unmatched bases: 7. The CDR3 loop spans 15 amino acids.

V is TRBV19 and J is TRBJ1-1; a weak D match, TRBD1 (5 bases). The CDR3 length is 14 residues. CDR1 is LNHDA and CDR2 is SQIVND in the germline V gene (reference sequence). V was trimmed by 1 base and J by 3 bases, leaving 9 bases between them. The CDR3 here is CASSIGQRYTEAFF. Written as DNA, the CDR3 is TGTGCCAGTAGTATAGGACAGAGGTACACTGAAGCTTTCTTT.

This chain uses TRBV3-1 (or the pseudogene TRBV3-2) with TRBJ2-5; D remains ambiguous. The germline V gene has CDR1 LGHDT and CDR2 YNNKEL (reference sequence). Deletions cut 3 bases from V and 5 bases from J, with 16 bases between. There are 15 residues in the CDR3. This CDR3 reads CASSQSGSRRETQYF. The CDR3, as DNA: TGTGCCAGCAGCCAGTCCGGGTCTCGAAGGGAGACCCAGTACTTC.

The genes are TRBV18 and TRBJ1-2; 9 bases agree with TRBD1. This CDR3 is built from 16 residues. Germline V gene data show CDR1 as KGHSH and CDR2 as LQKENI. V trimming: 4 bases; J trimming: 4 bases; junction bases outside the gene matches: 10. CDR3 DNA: TGTGCCAGCTCACTCGTCCGGGACAGGGTGGGCTATGGCTACACCTTC. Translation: CASSLVRDRVGYGYTF.

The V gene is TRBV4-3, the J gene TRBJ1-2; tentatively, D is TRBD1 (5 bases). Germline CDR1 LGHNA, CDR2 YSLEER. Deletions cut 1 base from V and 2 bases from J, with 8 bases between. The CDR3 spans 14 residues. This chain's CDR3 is CASSQGQRNYGYTF. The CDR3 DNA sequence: TGCGCCAGCAGCCAAGGACAGAGGAACTATGGCTACACCTTC.

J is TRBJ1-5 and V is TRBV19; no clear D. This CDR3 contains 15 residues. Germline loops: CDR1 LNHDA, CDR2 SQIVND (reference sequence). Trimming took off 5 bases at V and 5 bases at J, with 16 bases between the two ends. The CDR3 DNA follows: TGTGCCAGTAGTGCGAATCACCCCCCTTATCAGCCCCAGCATTTT. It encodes CASSANHPPYQPQHF.